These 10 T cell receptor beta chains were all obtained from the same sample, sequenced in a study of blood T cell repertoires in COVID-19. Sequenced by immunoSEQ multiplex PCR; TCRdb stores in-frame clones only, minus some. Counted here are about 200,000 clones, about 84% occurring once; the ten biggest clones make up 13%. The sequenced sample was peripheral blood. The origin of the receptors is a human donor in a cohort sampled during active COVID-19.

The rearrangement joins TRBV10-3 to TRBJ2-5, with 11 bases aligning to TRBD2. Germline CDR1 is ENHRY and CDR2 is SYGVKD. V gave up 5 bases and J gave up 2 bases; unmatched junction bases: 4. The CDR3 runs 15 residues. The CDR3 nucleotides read TGTGCCATCAGTCCGGGACTAGCGGAGCAAGAGACCCAGTACTTC. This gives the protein CAISPGLAEQETQYF.

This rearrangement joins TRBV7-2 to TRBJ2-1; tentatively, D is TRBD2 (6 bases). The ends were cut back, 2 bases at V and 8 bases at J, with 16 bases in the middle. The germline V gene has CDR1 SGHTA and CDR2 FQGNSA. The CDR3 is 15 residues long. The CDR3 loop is CASSLRGLNGDEQFF. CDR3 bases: TGTGCCAGCAGCTTAAGGGGACTTAACGGGGATGAGCAGTTCTTC.

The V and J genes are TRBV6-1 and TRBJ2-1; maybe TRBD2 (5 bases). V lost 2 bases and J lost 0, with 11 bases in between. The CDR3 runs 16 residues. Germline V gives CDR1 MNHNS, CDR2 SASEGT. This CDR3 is CASSERRDYSYNEQFF. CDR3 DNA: TGTGCCAGCAGTGAAAGACGGGATTACTCCTACAATGAGCAGTTCTTC.

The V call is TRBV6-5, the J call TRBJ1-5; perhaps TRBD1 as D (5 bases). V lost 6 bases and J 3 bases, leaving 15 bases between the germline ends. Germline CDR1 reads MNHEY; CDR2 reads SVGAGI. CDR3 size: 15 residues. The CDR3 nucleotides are TGTGCCAGCAGCCCCGGCGGACAAAACAATCAGCCCCAGCATTTT. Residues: CASSPGGQNNQPQHF.

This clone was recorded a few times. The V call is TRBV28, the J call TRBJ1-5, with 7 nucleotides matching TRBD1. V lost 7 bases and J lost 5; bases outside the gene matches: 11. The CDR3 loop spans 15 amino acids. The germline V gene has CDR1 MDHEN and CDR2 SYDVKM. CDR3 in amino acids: CASIRGAGGHQPQHF. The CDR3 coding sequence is TGTGCCAGCATTAGGGGCGCAGGGGGTCATCAGCCCCAGCATTTT.

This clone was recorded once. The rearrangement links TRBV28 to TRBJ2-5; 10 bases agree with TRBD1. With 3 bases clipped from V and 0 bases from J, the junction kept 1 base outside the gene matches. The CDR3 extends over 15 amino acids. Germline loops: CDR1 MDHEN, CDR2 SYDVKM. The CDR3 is CASSLGQGYQETQYF. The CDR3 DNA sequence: TGTGCCAGCAGTTTGGGACAGGGGTACCAAGAGACCCAGTACTTC.

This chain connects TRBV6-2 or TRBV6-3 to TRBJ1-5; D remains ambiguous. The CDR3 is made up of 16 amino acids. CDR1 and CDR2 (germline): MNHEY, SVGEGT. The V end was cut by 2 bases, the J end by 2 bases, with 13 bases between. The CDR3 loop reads CASSYAGSPGNQPQHF. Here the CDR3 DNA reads TGTGCCAGCAGTTACGCGGGCAGCCCTGGCAATCAGCCCCAGCATTTT.

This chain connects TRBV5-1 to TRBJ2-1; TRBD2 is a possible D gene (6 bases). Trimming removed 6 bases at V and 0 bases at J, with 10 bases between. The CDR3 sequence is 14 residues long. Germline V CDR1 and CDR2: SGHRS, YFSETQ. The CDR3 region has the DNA TGCGCCAGCACGCGGGATAGCTCCTACAATGAGCAGTTCTTC. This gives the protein CASTRDSSYNEQFF. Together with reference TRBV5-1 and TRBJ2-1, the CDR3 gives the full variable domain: KAGVTQTPRYLIKTRGQQVTLSCSPISGHRSVSWYQQTPGQGLQFLFEYFSETQRNKGNFPGRFSGRQFSNSRSEMNVSTLELGDSALYLCASTRDSSYNEQFFGPGTRLTVL.

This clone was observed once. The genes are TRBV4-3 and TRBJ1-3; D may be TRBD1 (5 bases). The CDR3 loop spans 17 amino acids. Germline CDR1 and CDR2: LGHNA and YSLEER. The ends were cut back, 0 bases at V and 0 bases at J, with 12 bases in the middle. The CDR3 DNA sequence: TGCGCCAGCAGCCAAGATAGAGGAGACAGCTCTGGAAACACCATATATTTT. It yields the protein CASSQDRGDSSGNTIYF.

CDR3 loop: CASSPKGRAATDTQYF. The DNA for the CDR3 is TGTGCCAGCAGCCCTAAGGGGAGGGCGGCCACAGATACGCAGTATTTT. This chain links TRBV7-3 with TRBJ2-3; 7 bases fit TRBD2. J was trimmed by 2 bases and V by 5 bases; bases with no gene match: 10. The CDR3 contains 16 residues. Germline V gives CDR1 SGHTA, CDR2 FQGTGA.